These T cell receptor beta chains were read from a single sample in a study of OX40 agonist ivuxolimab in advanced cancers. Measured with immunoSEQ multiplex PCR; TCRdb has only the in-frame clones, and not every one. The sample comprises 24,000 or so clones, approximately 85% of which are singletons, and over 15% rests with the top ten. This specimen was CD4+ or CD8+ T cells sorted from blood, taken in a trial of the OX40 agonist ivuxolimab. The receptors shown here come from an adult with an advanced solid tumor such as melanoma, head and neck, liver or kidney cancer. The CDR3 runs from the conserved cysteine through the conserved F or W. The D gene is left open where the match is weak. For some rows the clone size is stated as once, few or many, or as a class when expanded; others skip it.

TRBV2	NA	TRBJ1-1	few	TGTGCCAGCAGTGGTCAGAGTAACACTGAAGCTTTCTTT	CASSGQSNTEAFF
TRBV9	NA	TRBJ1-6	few	TGTGCCAGCAGCGTAGGTCGTTCACCCCTCCACTTT	CASSVGRSPLHF
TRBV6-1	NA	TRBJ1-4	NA	TGTGCCAGCGTGATACCGGGTCAGCCCGAAAAACTGTTTTTT	CASVIPGQPEKLFF
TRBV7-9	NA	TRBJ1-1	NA	TGTGCCATACCCGGCCTAATTGAAGGGAGCACTGAAGCTTTCTTT	CAIPGLIEGSTEAFF
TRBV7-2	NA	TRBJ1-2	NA	TGTGCCAGCAGCTTAGGGCCAGGGAGCTATGGCTACACCTTC	CASSLGPGSYGYTF
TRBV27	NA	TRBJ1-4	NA	TGTGCCAGCACTCGTACAGGGCTCCAGGAAAAACTGTTTTTT	CASTRTGLQEKLFF
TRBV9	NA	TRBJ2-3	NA	TGTGCCAGCAGCGTAGGGGACTCCCCCCCAGATACGCAGTATTTT	CASSVGDSPPDTQYF
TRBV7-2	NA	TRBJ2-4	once	TGTGCCAGCAGCTCGACAGGAGGTACCCAAAACATTCAGTACTTC	CASSSTGGTQNIQYF
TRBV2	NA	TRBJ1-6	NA	TGTGCCAGCAGTGAAACCCCGGGGGCTAGATCACCCCTCCACTTT	CASSETPGARSPLHF
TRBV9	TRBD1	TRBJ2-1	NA	TGTGCCAGCAGCTTTACCGGGACAGGGGCAGTGGATGAGCAGTTCTTC	CASSFTGTGAVDEQFF
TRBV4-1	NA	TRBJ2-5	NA	TGCGCCAGCAGCCTCATGAGCCCGGGACTGGAAGAGACCCAGTACTTC	CASSLMSPGLEETQYF
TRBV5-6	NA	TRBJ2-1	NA	TGTGCCAGCAGGCAAACAGGGTTTAATGAGCAGTTCTTC	CASRQTGFNEQFF
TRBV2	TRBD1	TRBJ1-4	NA	TGTGCCAGCAGTGGACAGGGGTCAACTAATGAAAAACTGTTTTTT	CASSGQGSTNEKLFF
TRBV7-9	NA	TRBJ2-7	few	TGTGCCAGCAGCTCATCAGGAGGCTACGAGCAGTACTTC	CASSSSGGYEQYF
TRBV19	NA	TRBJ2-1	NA	TGTGCCAGTAGTCCCCAGTTCGGGGGTTACTCCTACAATGAGCAGTTCTTC	CASSPQFGGYSYNEQFF
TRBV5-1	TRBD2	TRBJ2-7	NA	TGCGCCAGCAGCGCGGGACTAGCGGTTTACGAGCAGTACTTC	CASSAGLAVYEQYF
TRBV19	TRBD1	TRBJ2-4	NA	TGTGCCAGTAGTAACCTCCCAGGCACCCAGGGGGACATTCAGTACTTC	CASSNLPGTQGDIQYF
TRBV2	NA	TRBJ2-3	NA	TGTGCCAGCAGTGAGTGGGATGCCTTGAATACGCAGTATTTT	CASSEWDALNTQYF
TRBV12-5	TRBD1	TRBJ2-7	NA	TGTGCTAGTGGGCCGGGACAGGTCGTAGGGTCCTACGAGCAGTACTTC	CASGPGQVVGSYEQYF
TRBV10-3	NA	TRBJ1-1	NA	TGTGCCATCAGTGAGGGGGGCACTGAAGCTTTCTTT	CAISEGGTEAFF
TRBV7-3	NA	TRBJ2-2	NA	TGTGCCAGCAGCCCCCGCGTTCGGGCCTCCGGGGAGCTGTTTTTT	CASSPRVRASGELFF
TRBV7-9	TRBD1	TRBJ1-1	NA	TGTGCCAGCAGAGACAGGGTCACTGAAGCTTTCTTT	CASRDRVTEAFF
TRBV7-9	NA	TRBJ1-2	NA	TGTGCCACCCACACAACAGACACCCCGAACTATGGCTACACCTTC	CATHTTDTPNYGYTF
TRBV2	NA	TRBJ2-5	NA	TGTGCCAGCATTCTTTCGGAGACCCAGTACTTC	CASILSETQYF
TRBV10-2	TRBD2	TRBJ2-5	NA	TGCGCCAGCCAACTAGCGGGAGAAGAGACCCAGTACTTC	CASQLAGEETQYF
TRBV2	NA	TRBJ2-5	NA	TGTGCCAGCAGTTATTCGATGGGGGGAGAGACCCAGTACTTC	CASSYSMGGETQYF
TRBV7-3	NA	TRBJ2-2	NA	TGTGCCAGCAGCTTTGGGACCAGAGGGGGGGAGCTGTTTTTT	CASSFGTRGGELFF
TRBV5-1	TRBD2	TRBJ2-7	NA	TGCGCCAGCAGCAGTGGGACTAGCTCGGACGAGCAGTACTTC	CASSSGTSSDEQYF
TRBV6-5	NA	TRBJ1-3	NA	TGTGCCAGCAGTCCAGGGCCGGTCTCTGGAAACACCATATATTTT	CASSPGPVSGNTIYF
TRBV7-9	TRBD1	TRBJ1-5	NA	TGTGCCAGCAGCCACGACAGGGGGAGGCTTCAGCCCCAGCATTTT	CASSHDRGRLQPQHF
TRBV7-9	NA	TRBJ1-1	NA	TGTGCCAGCAGCTTGTCGGGGAACACTGAAGCTTTCTTT	CASSLSGNTEAFF
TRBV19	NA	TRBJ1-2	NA	TGTGCCAGTAGTATAATCCTCCTCGGGGGCTACACCTTC	CASSIILLGGYTF
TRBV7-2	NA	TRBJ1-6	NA	TGTGCCAGCAGCTTAGACGGGCAGGAGAGCTCCTATAATTCACCCCTCCACTTT	CASSLDGQESSYNSPLHF
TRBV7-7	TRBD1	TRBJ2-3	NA	TGTGCTAGCAGCTTAGGGACAGGGAGCACAGATACGCAGTATTTT	CASSLGTGSTDTQYF
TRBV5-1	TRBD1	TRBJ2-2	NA	TGCGCCAGCACCCCGACCCCCCAGACAGGGGCGTACACCGGGGAGCTGTTTTTT	CASTPTPQTGAYTGELFF
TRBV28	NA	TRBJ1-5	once	TGTGCAACCGAAAATAGCAATCAGCCCCAGCATTTT	CATENSNQPQHF
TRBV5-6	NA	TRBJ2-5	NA	TGTGCCAGCAGCCCGGATGGGGGGCTGCGAGAGACCCAGTACTTC	CASSPDGGLRETQYF
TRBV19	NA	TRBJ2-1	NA	TGTGCCAGTAGTATTTGGGATCCCAGGGGTGAGCAGTTCTTC	CASSIWDPRGEQFF
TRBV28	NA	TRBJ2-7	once	TGTGCCAGCAGTTTAGAAGGGGACGAGCAGTACTTC	CASSLEGDEQYF
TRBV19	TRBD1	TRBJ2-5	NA	TGTGCCAGTAGAAGGGGACAGACGGTGGGGGAGCAGTACTTC	CASRRGQTVGEQYF
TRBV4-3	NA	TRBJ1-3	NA	TGCGCCAGCAGCCAAGATCCGGGGGGACTGCGACTCTCTGGAAACACCATATATTTT	CASSQDPGGLRLSGNTIYF
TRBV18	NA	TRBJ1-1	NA	TGTGCCAGCTCACCTACCGGCGTGACAGGAAGTATGAACACTGAAGCTTTCTTT	CASSPTGVTGSMNTEAFF
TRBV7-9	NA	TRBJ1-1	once	TGTGCCAGCAGCTTATTTTTGGACAGTATGAACGCTTTCTTT	CASSLFLDSMNAFF
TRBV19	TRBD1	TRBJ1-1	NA	TGTGCCAGTAGTATTCTCAGGGGACAGGGCACTGAAGCTTTCTTT	CASSILRGQGTEAFF
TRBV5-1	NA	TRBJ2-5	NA	TGCGCCAGCGCATCCCGGGGGGCGGCAGAGACCCAGTACTTC	CASASRGAAETQYF
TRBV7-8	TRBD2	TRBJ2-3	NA	TGTGCCAGCAGCTTAGGTGACAGCGGGAGTCATACGCAGTATTTT	CASSLGDSGSHTQYF
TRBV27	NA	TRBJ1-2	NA	TGTGCCAGCAGTTTATACCGGAACTATGGCTACACCTTC	CASSLYRNYGYTF
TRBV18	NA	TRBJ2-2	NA	TGTGCCAGCTCACCCGACCGGGTAGGGCGGAACACCGGGGAGCTGTTTTTT	CASSPDRVGRNTGELFF
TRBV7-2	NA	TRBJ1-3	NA	TGTGCCAGCAGCGCGGACAGTCCTGGAAACACCATATATTTT	CASSADSPGNTIYF
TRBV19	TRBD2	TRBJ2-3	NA	TGTGCCAGTAGTATAGGGACTAGCGGGCCCCCCTCTGATACGCAGTATTTT	CASSIGTSGPPSDTQYF
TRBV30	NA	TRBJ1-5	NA	TGTGCCTGGAGCGACCCCTCCGGGACAATCGGCTATCAGCCCCAGCATTTT	CAWSDPSGTIGYQPQHF
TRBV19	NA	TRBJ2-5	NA	TGTGCCAGTAGTATGGCCGCCGGAGCTCGGACCCAGTACTTC	CASSMAAGARTQYF
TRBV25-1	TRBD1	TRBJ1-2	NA	TGTGCCAGCGGGGACAGGGATGGCTACACCTTC	CASGDRDGYTF
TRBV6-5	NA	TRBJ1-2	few	TGTGCCAGCAGTTACTTTCAGGGGATGAATGGCTACACCTTC	CASSYFQGMNGYTF
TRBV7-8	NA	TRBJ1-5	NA	TGTGCCAGCAGCTTAGAATCCGGGAGCAATCAGCCCCAGCATTTT	CASSLESGSNQPQHF